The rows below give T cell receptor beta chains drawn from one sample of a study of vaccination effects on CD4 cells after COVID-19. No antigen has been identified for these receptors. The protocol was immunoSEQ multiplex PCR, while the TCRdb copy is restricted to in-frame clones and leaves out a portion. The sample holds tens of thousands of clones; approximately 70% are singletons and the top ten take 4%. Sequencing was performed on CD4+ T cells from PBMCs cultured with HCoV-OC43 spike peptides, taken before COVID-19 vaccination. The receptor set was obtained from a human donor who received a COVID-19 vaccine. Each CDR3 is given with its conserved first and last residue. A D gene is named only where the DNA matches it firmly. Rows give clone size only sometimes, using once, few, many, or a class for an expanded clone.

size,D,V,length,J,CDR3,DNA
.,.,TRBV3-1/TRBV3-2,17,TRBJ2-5,CASSQVGRAVSQETQYF,TGTGCCAGCAGCCAAGTGGGCAGGGCGGTCTCTCAAGAGACCCAGTACTTC
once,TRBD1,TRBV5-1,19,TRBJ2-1,CASSSFGTGQRTPYNEQFF,TGCGCCAGCAGCTCCTTCGGGACAGGGCAACGCACCCCATACAATGAGCAGTTCTTC
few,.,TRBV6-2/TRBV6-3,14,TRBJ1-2,CASSYIGSPYGYTF,TGTGCCAGCAGTTACATCGGCAGCCCTTATGGCTACACCTTC
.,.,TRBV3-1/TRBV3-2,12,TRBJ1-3,CASSQGSSAVYF,TGTGCCAGCAGCCAAGGAAGCTCAGCTGTATATTTT
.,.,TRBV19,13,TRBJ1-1,CASRGQMNTEAFF,TGTGCCAGTAGAGGACAAATGAACACTGAAGCTTTCTTT
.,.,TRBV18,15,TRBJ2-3,CASSPLPGETDTQYF,TGTGCCAGCTCACCACTGCCAGGGGAGACAGATACGCAGTATTTT
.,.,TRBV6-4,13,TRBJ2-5,CASSEGGQETQYF,TGTGCCAGCAGTGAGGGCGGCCAAGAGACCCAGTACTTC
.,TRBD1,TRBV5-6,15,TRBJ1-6,CASSLTQGGDSPLHF,TGTGCCAGCAGCTTAACACAGGGGGGGGATTCACCCCTCCACTTT
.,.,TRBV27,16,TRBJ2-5,CASSLQSRAPQETQYF,TGTGCCAGCAGTTTACAATCCAGGGCGCCCCAAGAGACCCAGTACTTC
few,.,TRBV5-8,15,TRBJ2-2,CASSSGTRNTGELFF,TGTGCCAGCAGCTCCGGGACAAGAAACACCGGGGAGCTGTTTTTT
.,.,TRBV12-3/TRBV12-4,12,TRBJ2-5,CASSSTKETQYF,TGTGCCAGCAGCTCGACCAAAGAGACCCAGTACTTC
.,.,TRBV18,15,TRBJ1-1,CASSPPGRSRDEAFF,TGTGCCAGCTCACCACCGGGCAGGAGCCGAGATGAAGCTTTCTTT
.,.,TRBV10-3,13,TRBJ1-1,CAIGRQANTEAFF,TGTGCCATCGGTAGACAAGCGAACACTGAAGCTTTCTTT
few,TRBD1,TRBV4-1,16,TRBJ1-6,CASTRAGTGVNSPLHF,TGCGCCAGCACCCGGGCGGGGACAGGGGTAAATTCACCCCTCCACTTT
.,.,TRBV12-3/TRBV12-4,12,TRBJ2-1,CASSLGAREQFF,TGTGCCAGCAGTTTGGGAGCACGGGAGCAGTTCTTC
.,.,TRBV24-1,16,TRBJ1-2,CATSDLGPPGRYGYTF,TGTGCCACCAGTGATTTGGGGCCTCCCGGACGATATGGCTACACCTTC